This T cell receptor beta chain came from a study of radiation and T cells in renal cell carcinoma. About this clone: Its antigen is unidentified.

Treatment of the sample: treatment-naive control, cytoreductive nephrectomy. Controls included 4 female and 10 or so male donors, resected 2011 to 2014. V lost 1 base, J lost 0 bases, and 15 bases lay in between. CDR1 and CDR2 (germline): MNHNS, SASEGT. The CDR3 has 17 residues. Profiled with immunoSEQ multiplex PCR; TCRdb holds only in-frame clones, not every one. The sample contains some 9,800 clones, about two thirds of which appear only once. Whole-study results and caveats: Dominant CDR3 motifs occupied more repertoire in irradiated than control tumors.

This receptor was taken from a man in his fifties or sixties with renal cell carcinoma. Sequencing used tumor tissue, obtained from a patient whose treatment was nephrectomy without radiotherapy. The chain combines TRBV6-1 with TRBJ1-1, with a possible D match to TRBD1 (5 bases). CDR3 bases: TGTGCCAGCAGTGAAGGGTCGACAGTGGCCATGAACACTGAAGCTTTCTTT. Amino acids: CASSEGSTVAMNTEAFF.